The clone carrying this TCR beta chain is medium-sized. Its target is unknown. This sample's time point: sample taken at primary tumor resection. Samples were donated by 72 untreated early-stage non-small cell lung cancer patients. Whole RNA obtained from tumor, nontumor lung or frozen PBMC underwent sequencing without sorting. This record comes from a study of spatial heterogeneity in lung cancer. Points from the study as a whole: Tumoral mutation counts were tracked by counts of expanded intratumoral alpha and beta TCRs.

CDR1 and CDR2 from the germline V gene are SGHAT and FQNNGV. The V and J ends lost 1 base and 12 bases respectively, with 8 bases between them. This CDR3 spans 11 amino acids. TCRdb re-called the 5' RACE reads with MiXCR, one entry per CDR3 protein. This table holds some 4,800 distinct CDR3 sequences, 8.4% found once. The specimen was lung tumor tissue, collected at surgery. The receptor comes from a female donor with early-stage non-small cell lung cancer. V gene TRBV11-2 combines with J gene TRBJ2-3; D remains ambiguous. CDR3 DNA sequence: TGTGCCAGCAGCTTAGTCCCCCGACAGTATTTT. Its protein is CASSLVPRQYF.